This TCR beta chain was observed in a study of blood T cell repertoires in COVID-19. Study details: Researchers got acute and convalescent COVID-19 samples from the United States, Italy and Spain. PBMCs, B-cell-depleted T cells, or T cells were the source of the cDNA or gDNA that made up the material.

CDR1 SGHTA and CDR2 FQGNSA come from the germline V gene. CDR3 length: 15 amino acids. Unmatched junction bases numbered 8, after V lost 4 bases and J lost 8 bases. The assay was immunoSEQ multiplex PCR, and TCRdb's table has in-frame clones only and misses some. There are about 200,000 clones in the sample; 89% occur only once, and approximately 6.7% lies in the top ten. Sequencing input: peripheral blood. The receptor's source is a man between 40 and 49 years old with acute or convalescent COVID-19. This chain uses TRBV7-2 with TRBJ1-3, with 10 bases lining up with TRBD1. The CDR3 nucleotides are TGTGCCAGCAGCTCCGCTCCGGGACAGGGGTACACCATATATTTT. This translates into CASSSAPGQGYTIYF. Full variable domain (rest looked up from reference TRBV7-2 and TRBJ1-3): GAGVSQSPSNKVTEKGKDVELRCDPISGHTALYWYRQSLGQGLEFLIYFQGNSAPDKSGLPSDRFSAERTGGSVSTLTIQRTQQEDSAVYLCASSSAPGQGYTIYFGEGSWLTVV.